The clone carrying this T cell receptor (beta chain) was found once. Its antigen is unknown. This CDR3 contains 16 residues. The germline V gene has CDR1 SNHLY and CDR2 FYNNEI. J gave up 4 bases and V 7 bases, and 10 bases lay outside the gene matches. This entry is derived from a study of cytomegalovirus exposure and HLA in healthy donors. The study, taken as a whole, reports: The CMV antigen specificity of a few CMV-associated chains was confirmed through in vitro analysis. First-cohort TCR clusters were later found to tend to co-occur in the roughly 130 validation repertoires.

Produced via immunoSEQ multiplex PCR; TCRdb's table is partial and in-frame only. The sample has about 150,000 clones; approximately 86% are singletons. The specimen was PBMCs. The chain has TRBV2 and TRBJ1-6, with 7 positions matching TRBD1. This clonotype was obtained from a man aged 18 to 29 in good health and CMV-seropositive. The CDR3 region has the DNA TGTGCCAGCAAAAGGGGGACAGTCAATTATAATTCACCCCTCCACTTT. It encodes CASKRGTVNYNSPLHF.